The clone carrying this T cell receptor beta chain has a handful of counts. This specimen belongs to a study of T-cell memory formation after mild COVID-19. CDR1 MNHNS and CDR2 SASEGT come from the germline V gene. The length of the CDR3 is 13 residues. Trimming took off 4 bases at V and 5 bases at J, with 9 bases between the two ends. TCRdb analysed the 5' RACE reads with MiXCR anew, one entry per CDR3 protein. The sample yields roughly 110,000 distinct CDR3 sequences, 15% to 20% seen once. The clonotype was recovered from an adult woman who had mild COVID-19 (a few samples of this study predate the infection). Cell type and time point are not known. This chain joins TRBV6-1 and TRBJ2-1; D assignment may be TRBD1 or TRBD2 (5 bases each). Sequenced sample: PBMCs or a T cell subset sorted from them (not recorded which). CDR3 sequence reads: CASSVGAHNEQFF. CDR3 coding DNA: TGTGCCAGCAGTGTCGGGGCCCACAATGAGCAGTTCTTC.